This T cell receptor (beta chain) was recorded in a study of T-cell memory formation after mild COVID-19. Trimming took off 4 bases at V and 3 bases at J, with 11 bases between the two ends. The CDR3 extends over 14 amino acids. Germline assignment: CDR1 SGHKS and CDR2 YYEKEE (reference sequence). MiXCR was run by TCRdb on the 5' RACE reads, yielding one entry per CDR3 protein. This sample carries hundreds of thousands of distinct CDR3 sequences, less than 25% of them seen once, and the ten largest clones take over 10%. This clonotype was observed a few times. This chain connects TRBV5-5 to TRBJ1-5; D not resolved. The source is an adult woman who had mild COVID-19 (a few samples of this study predate the infection). Cell type and time point are not known. The sequencing sample was made of PBMCs or a T cell subset sorted from them (not recorded which). The CDR3 coding sequence is TGTGCCAGCAGCGCCCGAGGCCCCAATCAGCCCCAGCATTTT. This codes for CASSARGPNQPQHF.